This T cell receptor beta chain emerged from a study of CD8 T cells in ankylosing spondylitis. Regarding the study as a whole: The study identified a TCR beta motif of several highly homologous variants that appeared characteristic of ankylosing spondylitis blood. Disease-linked clones were reportedly significantly enriched in matched ankylosing spondylitis synovial fluid. Disease-linked clones were CD8+ and relatively rare in peripheral blood.

This clonotype was counted a few times. Its antigen is still unknown. Trimming took off 1 base at V and 3 bases at J, with 6 bases between the two ends. The CDR3 has 14 residues. CDR1 MNHEY and CDR2 SVGEGT come from the germline V gene. Libraries of TCR beta came from quantitative 5'-RACE with molecular barcodes. Each CDR3 protein gets one entry after TCRdb re-called the 5' RACE reads with MiXCR. The sample holds 700,000 to 1,000,000 distinct CDR3 sequences, roughly 10% seen once. The receptor's source is a male donor with ankylosing spondylitis. Sequencing used blood, either unsorted or a sorted T cell fraction (not recorded which). The V call is TRBV6-2 or TRBV6-3, the J call TRBJ2-2; possible D gene TRBD1, 6 bases. CDR3 nucleotide sequence: TGTGCCAGCAGTTACTACAGGGACACCGGGGAGCTGTTTTTT. Its protein is CASSYYRDTGELFF.